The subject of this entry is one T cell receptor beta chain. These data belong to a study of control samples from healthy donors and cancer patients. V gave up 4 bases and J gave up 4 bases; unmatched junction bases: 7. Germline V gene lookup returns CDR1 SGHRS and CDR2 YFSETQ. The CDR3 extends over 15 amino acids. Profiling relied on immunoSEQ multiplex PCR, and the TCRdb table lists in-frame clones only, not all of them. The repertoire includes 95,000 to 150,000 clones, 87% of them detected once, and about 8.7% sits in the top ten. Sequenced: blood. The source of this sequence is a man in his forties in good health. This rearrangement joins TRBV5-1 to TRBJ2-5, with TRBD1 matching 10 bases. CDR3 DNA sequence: TGCGCCAGCAGCCGGGACAGGGGCTTTCTAGAGACCCAGTACTTC. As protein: CASSRDRGFLETQYF.